This T cell receptor beta chain was captured by sequencing in a study of T-cell memory formation after mild COVID-19. Whole-study context: The TCR clusters were mostly specific to one donor.

This clonotype was observed many times. The antigen is undetermined. Researchers used 5'RACE with constant-segment primers to make TCR alpha and TCR beta cDNA libraries that carry sample barcodes and UMIs. In TCRdb, the 5' RACE reads were re-called with MiXCR into one record per CDR3 protein. The table includes 35,000 to 50,000 distinct CDR3 sequences, 8% to 10% detected once. The CDR3 is 12 residues long. Germline CDR1 SNHLY, CDR2 FYNNEI. Deletions cut 7 bases from V and 3 bases from J, with 10 bases between. Study-wide results and caveats: A second wave of clones peaked on day 37, and their SARS-CoV-2 specificity went unconfirmed. Clones that contracted from day 15 to 85 had balanced CD4/CD8; later expanders were CD4+ biased.

This receptor was identified in an adult woman who had mild COVID-19 (a few samples of this study predate the infection). Cell type and time point are not known. Sequenced input: PBMCs or a T cell subset sorted from them (not recorded which). This chain connects TRBV2 to TRBJ2-7; possibly TRBD1 for D (6 bases). The CDR3 coding sequence is TGTGCCAGCACCAGGGGATACTACGAGCAGTACTTC. Translation gives CASTRGYYEQYF.